This passage covers 19 T cell receptor beta chains from one sample sequenced in a study of monozygotic twins with inflammatory bowel disease. TCRdb re-analyzed the 5' RACE reads; it lists each CDR3 protein once, without DNA. Its clone listing holds fewer than 350,000 distinct CDR3 sequences. Material: blood. The receptors stem from a human donor with ulcerative colitis or Crohn's disease, or a healthy co-twin of an affected twin (not recorded which).

The chain is built from TRBV30 and TRBJ2-1; the D call of TRBD2 rests on TCRdb alone, since no DNA is present to check it. The CDR3 is 17 residues long. Germline lookup yields CDR1 GTSNPN and CDR2 SVGIG (reference sequence). The CDR3 loop reads CAWSSGRGLAGYNEQFF.

The chain carries TRBV7-9 and TRBJ2-1; TCRdb's D gene call, TRBD1, goes unchecked for lack of DNA. This CDR3 is 11 amino acids long. Germline V gene lookup returns CDR1 SEHNR and CDR2 FQNEAQ (reference sequence). This CDR3 reads CASGQTNEQFF.

The rearrangement uses TRBV20-1 and TRBJ2-3. CDR1 is DFQATT, CDR2 SNEGSKA, per germline (reference sequence). The CDR3 is 15 amino acids. The CDR3 loop reads CSASATQTYTDTQYF.

This chain links TRBV19 with TRBJ2-7; the D gene TCRdb calls, TRBD1, cannot be checked with no DNA. The germline CDR1 and CDR2 sequences are LNHDA and SQIVND (reference sequence). The CDR3 totals 11 residues. CDR3 region: CASGGLYEQYF.

This chain uses TRBV29-1 with TRBJ2-2. This CDR3 comprises 11 residues. Germline V gene data show CDR1 as SQVTM and CDR2 as ANQGSEA. CDR3 amino acids: CSVSDTGELFF.

The V gene is TRBV20-1, the J gene TRBJ2-7; lacking DNA, the TRBD2 call made by TCRdb goes unchecked. Germline V gene sequence: CDR1 DFQATT, CDR2 SNEGSKA (reference sequence). CDR3 length equals 14 residues. The CDR3 region is CSALWTSGGYEQYF.

This chain connects TRBV28 to TRBJ1-6; as DNA is missing, the TRBD1 call by TCRdb cannot be tested. The CDR3 covers 19 residues. Germline lookup yields CDR1 MDHEN and CDR2 SYDVKM. The CDR3 spells CASSFWDRGAVGIGSPLHF.

The chain carries TRBV11-2 and TRBJ2-7; TCRdb names TRBD1, which stays unverified in the absence of DNA. The germline V gene has CDR1 SGHAT and CDR2 FQNNGV. The CDR3 length is 15 residues. CDR3 region: CASSLGYGQMYEQYF.

The chain combines TRBV12-3 or TRBV12-4 with TRBJ2-5. The CDR3 totals 12 residues. This chain's CDR3 is CASSVSSETQYF.

The chain employs TRBV19 and TRBJ2-7. The CDR3 has 14 amino acids. Germline V lookup: CDR1 LNHDA, CDR2 SQIVND (reference sequence). CDR3: CASSRKISSYEQYF.

This sequence joins TRBV5-1 and TRBJ1-1; the TCRdb call, TRBD1, lacks DNA for checking. Germline assignment: CDR1 SGHRS and CDR2 YFSETQ. CDR3 size: 15 residues. The CDR3 loop is CASSFEQQANTEAFF.

This rearrangement joins TRBV20-1 to TRBJ2-5. The CDR3 sequence is 15 residues long. The germline gives CDR1 DFQATT, CDR2 SNEGSKA (reference sequence). The CDR3 is CSARMWPGVQETQYF.

This rearrangement joins TRBV7-2 to TRBJ1-2; the TCRdb D gene call, TRBD1, has no DNA to confirm it. Germline-derived CDR1 and CDR2 are SGHTA and FQGNSA. The CDR3 totals 15 residues. CDR3 in amino acids: CASSFRDRLNYGYTF.

The chain employs TRBV27 and TRBJ2-7; TCRdb gives TRBD1 as the D gene, but with no DNA this cannot be confirmed. Germline loops: CDR1 MNHEY, CDR2 SMNVEV (reference sequence). This CDR3 contains 17 residues. The CDR3 loop is CASSLSCRRGSTYEQYF.

This rearrangement joins TRBV29-1 to TRBJ2-1. CDR1 is SQVTM, CDR2 ANQGSEA, per germline. The CDR3 length is 15 residues. The CDR3 here is CSVERYTSVDNEQFF.

This chain joins TRBV12-3 or TRBV12-4 and TRBJ2-5. The CDR3 runs 13 residues. CDR3 protein: CASSSGWQETQYF.

V gene TRBV6-5 combines with J gene TRBJ2-7; TCRdb picks TRBD1, but there is no DNA to check that call. The CDR3 length is 15 residues. CDR1 is MNHEY, CDR2 SVGAGI, per germline. CDR3 region: CASSFGGGSSYEQYF.

The chain uses TRBV5-1 and TRBJ2-1; TCRdb gives TRBD1 as the D gene, but with no DNA this cannot be confirmed. Germline V gene lookup returns CDR1 SGHRS and CDR2 YFSETQ. The CDR3 sequence is 16 residues long. The CDR3 sequence: CASSGLYGQDRNEQFF.

This chain joins TRBV12-3 or TRBV12-4 and TRBJ2-1; the TRBD2 assignment by TCRdb is unverifiable without DNA. This CDR3 comprises 15 residues. The chain's CDR3 is CASRPTSGRSNEQFF.